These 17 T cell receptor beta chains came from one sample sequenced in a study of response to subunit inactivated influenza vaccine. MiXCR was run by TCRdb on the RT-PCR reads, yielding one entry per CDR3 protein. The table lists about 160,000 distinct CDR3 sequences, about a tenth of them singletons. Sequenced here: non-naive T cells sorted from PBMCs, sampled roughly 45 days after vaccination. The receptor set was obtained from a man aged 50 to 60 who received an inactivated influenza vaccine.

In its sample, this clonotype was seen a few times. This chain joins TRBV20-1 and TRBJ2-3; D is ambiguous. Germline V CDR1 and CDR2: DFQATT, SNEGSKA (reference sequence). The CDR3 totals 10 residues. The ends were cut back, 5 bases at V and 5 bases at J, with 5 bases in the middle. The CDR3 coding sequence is TGCAGTGCTCGGATAGATACGCAGTATTTT. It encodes CSARIDTQYF.

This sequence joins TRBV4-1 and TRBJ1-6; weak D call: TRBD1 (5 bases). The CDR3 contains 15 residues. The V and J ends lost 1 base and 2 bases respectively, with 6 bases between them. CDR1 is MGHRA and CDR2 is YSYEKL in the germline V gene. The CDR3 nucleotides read TGCGCCAGCAGCCAAGTCAGGGCCTATAATTCACCCCTCCACTTT. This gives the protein CASSQVRAYNSPLHF.

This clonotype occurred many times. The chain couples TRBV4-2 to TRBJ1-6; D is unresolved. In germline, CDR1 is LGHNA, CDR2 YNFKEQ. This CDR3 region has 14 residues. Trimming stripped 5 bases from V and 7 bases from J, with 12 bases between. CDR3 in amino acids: CASSLNAGNSPLHF. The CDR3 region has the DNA TGTGCCAGCAGCTTAAACGCCGGGAATTCACCCCTCCACTTT.

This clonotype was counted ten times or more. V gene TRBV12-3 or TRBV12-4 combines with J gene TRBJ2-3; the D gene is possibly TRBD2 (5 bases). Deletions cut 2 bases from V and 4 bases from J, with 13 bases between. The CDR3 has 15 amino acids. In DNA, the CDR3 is TGTGCCAGCAGTTTAAGGAGCGGAGGACCAGATACGCAGTATTTT. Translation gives CASSLRSGGPDTQYF.

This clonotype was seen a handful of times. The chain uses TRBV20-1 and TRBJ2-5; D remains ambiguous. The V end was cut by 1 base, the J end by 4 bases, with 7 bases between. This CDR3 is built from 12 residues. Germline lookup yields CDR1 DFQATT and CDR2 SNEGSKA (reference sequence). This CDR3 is CSARAPGETQYF. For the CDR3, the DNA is TGCAGTGCTAGAGCTCCGGGAGAGACCCAGTACTTC.

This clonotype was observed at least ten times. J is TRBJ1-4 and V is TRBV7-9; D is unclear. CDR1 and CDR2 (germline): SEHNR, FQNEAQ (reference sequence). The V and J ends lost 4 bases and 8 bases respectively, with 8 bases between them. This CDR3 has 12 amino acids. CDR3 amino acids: CASSSGQEKLFF. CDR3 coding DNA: TGTGCCAGCAGCTCAGGCCAGGAAAAACTGTTTTTT.

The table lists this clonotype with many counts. CDR3 DNA: TGTGCCACCAGTGATTCCCAGGGGGCAGAGCCCCAGCATTTT. Its protein is CATSDSQGAEPQHF. The chain links TRBV24-1 to TRBJ1-5; 8 bases map to TRBD1. The CDR3 is made up of 14 amino acids. With 2 bases clipped from V and 8 bases from J, the junction kept 4 bases outside the gene matches. From germline, CDR1 is KGHDR and CDR2 SFDVKD.

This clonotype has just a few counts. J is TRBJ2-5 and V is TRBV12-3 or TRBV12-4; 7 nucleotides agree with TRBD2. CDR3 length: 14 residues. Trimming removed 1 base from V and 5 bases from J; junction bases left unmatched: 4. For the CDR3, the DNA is TGTGCCAGCAGTTTAGGACGGGGAGGGGAGACCCAGTACTTC. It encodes CASSLGRGGETQYF.

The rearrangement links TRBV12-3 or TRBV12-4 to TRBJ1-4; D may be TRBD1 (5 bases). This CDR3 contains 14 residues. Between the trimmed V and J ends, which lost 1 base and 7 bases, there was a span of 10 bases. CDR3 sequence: CASSLGGGVEKLFF. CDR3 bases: TGTGCCAGCAGTTTAGGCGGGGGGGTTGAAAAACTGTTTTTT.

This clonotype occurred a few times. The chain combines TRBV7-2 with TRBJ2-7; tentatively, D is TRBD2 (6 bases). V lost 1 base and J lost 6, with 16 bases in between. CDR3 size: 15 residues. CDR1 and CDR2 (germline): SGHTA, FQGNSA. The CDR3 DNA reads TGTGCCAGCAGCTTAGGCGGTTTCGGAGGGATCGAGCAGTACTTC. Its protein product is CASSLGGFGGIEQYF.

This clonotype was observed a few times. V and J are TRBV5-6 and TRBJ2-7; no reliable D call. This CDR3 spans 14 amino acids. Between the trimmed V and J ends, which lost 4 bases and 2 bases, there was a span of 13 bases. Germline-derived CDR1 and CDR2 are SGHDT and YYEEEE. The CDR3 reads CASSTTDTTYEQYF. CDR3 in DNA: TGTGCCAGCAGCACTACTGACACGACCTACGAGCAGTACTTC.

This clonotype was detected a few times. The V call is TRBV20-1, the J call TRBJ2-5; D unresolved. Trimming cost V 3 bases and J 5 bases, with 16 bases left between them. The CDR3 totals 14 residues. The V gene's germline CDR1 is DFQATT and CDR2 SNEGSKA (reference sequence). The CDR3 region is CSASRQPRVETQYF. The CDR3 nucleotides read TGCAGTGCTAGTAGGCAGCCTAGGGTTGAGACCCAGTACTTC.

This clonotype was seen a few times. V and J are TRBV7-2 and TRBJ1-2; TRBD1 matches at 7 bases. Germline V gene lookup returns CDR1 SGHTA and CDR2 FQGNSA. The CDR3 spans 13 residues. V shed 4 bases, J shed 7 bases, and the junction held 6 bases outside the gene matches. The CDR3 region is CASSSGQVRGYTF. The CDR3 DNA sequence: TGTGCCAGCAGCTCTGGACAGGTCCGTGGCTACACCTTC.

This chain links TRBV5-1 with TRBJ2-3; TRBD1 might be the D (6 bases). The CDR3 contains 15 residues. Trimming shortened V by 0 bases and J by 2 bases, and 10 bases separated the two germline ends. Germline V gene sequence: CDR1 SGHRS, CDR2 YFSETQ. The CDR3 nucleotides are TGCGCCAGCAGCTTGGAACAGGGCCACACAGATACGCAGTATTTT. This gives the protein CASSLEQGHTDTQYF.

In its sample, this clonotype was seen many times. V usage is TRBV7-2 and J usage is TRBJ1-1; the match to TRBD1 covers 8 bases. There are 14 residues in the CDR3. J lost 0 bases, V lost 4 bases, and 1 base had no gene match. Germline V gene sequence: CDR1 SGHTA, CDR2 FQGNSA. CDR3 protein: CASSWTGMNTEAFF. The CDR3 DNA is TGTGCCAGCAGCTGGACAGGGATGAACACTGAAGCTTTCTTT.

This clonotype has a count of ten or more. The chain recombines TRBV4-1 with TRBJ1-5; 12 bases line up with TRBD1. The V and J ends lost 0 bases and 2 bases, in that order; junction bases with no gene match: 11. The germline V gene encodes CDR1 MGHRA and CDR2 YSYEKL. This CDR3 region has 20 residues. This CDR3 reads CASSQDWSGTGGFGNQPQHF. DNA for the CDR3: TGCGCCAGCAGCCAAGATTGGAGCGGGACAGGGGGCTTTGGCAATCAGCCCCAGCATTTT.

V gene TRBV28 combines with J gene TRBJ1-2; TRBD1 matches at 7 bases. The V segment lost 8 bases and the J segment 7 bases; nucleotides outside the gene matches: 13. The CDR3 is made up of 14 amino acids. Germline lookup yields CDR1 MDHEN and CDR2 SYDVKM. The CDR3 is CASAEDRVTRGYTF. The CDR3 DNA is TGTGCCAGCGCAGAAGACAGGGTGACTCGTGGCTACACCTTC.